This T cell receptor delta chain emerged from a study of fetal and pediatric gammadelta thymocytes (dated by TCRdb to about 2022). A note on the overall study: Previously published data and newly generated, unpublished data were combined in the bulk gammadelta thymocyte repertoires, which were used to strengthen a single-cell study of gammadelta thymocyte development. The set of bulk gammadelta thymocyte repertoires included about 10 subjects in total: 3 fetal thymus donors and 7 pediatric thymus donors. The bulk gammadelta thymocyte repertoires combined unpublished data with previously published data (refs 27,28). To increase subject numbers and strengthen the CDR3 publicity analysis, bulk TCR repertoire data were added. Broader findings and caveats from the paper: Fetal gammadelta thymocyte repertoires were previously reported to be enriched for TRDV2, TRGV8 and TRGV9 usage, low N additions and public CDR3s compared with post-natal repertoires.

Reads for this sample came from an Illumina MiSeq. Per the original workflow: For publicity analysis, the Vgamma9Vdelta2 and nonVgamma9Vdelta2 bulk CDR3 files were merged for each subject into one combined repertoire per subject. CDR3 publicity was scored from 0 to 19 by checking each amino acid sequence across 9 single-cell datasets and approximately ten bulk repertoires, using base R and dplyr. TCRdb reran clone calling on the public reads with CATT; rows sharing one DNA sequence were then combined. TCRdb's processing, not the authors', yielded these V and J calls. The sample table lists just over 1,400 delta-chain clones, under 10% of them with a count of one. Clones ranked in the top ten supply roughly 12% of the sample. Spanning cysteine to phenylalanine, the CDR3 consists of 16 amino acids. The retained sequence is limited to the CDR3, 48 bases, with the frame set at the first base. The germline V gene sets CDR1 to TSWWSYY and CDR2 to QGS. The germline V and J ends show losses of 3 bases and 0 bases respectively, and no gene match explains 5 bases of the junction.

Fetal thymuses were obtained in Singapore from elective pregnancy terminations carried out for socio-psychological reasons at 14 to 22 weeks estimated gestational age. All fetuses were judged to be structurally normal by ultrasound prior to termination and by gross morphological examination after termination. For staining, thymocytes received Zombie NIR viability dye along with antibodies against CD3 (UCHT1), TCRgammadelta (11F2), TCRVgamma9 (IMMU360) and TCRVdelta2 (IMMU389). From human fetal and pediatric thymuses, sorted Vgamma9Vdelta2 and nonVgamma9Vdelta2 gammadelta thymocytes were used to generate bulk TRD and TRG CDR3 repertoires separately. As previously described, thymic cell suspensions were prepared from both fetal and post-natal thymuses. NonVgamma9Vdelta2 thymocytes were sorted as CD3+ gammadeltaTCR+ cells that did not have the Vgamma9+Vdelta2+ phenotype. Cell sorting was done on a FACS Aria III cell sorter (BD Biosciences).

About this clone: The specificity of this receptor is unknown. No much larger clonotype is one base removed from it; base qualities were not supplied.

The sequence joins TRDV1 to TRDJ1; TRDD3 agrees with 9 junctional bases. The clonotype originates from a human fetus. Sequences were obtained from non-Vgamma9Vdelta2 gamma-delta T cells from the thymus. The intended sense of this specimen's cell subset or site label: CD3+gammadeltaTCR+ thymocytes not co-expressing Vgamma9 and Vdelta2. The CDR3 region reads CALGEYWGTNTDKLIF. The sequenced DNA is TGTGCTCTTGGGGAGTACTGGGGGACCAACACCGATAAACTCATCTTT.